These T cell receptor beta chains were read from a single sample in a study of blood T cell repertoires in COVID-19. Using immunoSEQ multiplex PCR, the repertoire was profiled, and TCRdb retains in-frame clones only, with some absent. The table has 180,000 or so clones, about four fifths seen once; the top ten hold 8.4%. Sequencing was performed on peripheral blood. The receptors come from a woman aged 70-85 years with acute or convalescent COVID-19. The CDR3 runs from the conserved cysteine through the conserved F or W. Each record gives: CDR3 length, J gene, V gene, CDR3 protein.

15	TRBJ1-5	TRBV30	CAWSPTSYRNQPQHF
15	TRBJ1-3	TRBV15	CATSRDRSSGNTIYF
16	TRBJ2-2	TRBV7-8	CASSLLWGDATGELFF
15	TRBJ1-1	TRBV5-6	CASSLRGGRGTEAFF
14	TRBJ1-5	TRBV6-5	CASSRGQGAQPQHF
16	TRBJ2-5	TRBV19	CASSPGLAGGRETQYF
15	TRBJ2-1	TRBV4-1	CASSYASGGYNEQFF
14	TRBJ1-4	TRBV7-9	CASSSNRGREKLFF
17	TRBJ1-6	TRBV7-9	CASSLRQTNSYNSPLHF
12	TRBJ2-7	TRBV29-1	CSVVGSGDEQYF
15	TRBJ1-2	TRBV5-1	CASSLVGQGRNGYTF
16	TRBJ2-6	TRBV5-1	CASSLAGVAGANVLTF
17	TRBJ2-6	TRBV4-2	CASSALGGVSGANVLTF
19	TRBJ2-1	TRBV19	CASSIPWPTGSSSYNEQFF